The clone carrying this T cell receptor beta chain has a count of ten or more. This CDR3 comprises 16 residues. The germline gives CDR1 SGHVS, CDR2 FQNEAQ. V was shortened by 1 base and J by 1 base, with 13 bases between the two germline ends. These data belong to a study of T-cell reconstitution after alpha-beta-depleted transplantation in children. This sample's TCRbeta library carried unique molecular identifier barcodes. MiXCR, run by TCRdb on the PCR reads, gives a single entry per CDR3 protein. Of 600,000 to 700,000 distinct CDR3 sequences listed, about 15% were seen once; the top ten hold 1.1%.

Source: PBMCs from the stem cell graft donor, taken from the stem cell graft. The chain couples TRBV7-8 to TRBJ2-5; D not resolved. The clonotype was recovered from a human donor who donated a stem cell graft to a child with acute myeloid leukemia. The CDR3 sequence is CASSLEVYGSQETQYF. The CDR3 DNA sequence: TGTGCCAGCAGCTTAGAGGTGTATGGCAGCCAAGAGACCCAGTACTTC.